This T cell receptor beta chain was recorded in a study of T-cell reconstitution after alpha-beta-depleted transplantation in children. This CDR3 contains 14 residues. With V trimmed by 7 bases and J by 7 bases, 9 bases remained unmatched. Germline V gene sequence: CDR1 SNHLY, CDR2 FYNNEI. Preparation of the TCRbeta library involved a method that used unique molecular identifiers. MiXCR, applied by TCRdb to the PCR reads, yields one record per CDR3 protein. The table shows roughly 240,000 distinct CDR3 sequences, with roughly 7.7% occurring only once. The sample holds many counts of this clonotype. The antigen is undetermined. General study points: Where alpha-beta T cells came from about two months after transplant was reportedly several hundred expanded graft clones. High day-60 TCRbeta diversity in some patients came from surviving recipient T cells and thymic progenitors. Among T cells one year after transplant, newly produced cells accounted for most counts and diversity.

This receptor was identified in a male patient between 10 and 17 years old who had a stem cell transplant for acute lymphoblastic leukemia, so the T cells may come from the graft donor. The J gene is TRBJ1-5, the V gene TRBV2; 8 nucleotides match TRBD1. The sequencing used PBMCs, mostly from graft donor cells, collected 180 days after TCRalphabeta/CD19-depleted stem cell transplant. CDR3 coding DNA: TGTGCCAGCACCCCCGGACAGGGCGGGCAGCCCCAGCATTTT. Translation: CASTPGQGGQPQHF.